The 28 T cell receptor beta chains presented below share a single source sample, sequenced in a study of blood T cell repertoires in COVID-19. This table comes from immunoSEQ multiplex PCR, and its TCRdb copy is limited to in-frame clones, with some not included. This table has fewer than 150,000 clones, around 86% appearing once. Sample: peripheral blood. The receptors were sampled from a human donor in a cohort sampled during active COVID-19.

This chain connects TRBV18 to TRBJ2-5; TRBD1 agrees at 7 bases. Germline V gene sequence: CDR1 KGHSH, CDR2 LQKENI. V dropped 4 bases and J dropped 1; count of bases not matched to a gene: 3. The CDR3 is 14 amino acids. The chain's CDR3 is CASSRGQLQETQYF. DNA for the CDR3: TGTGCCAGCTCACGGGGACAGCTCCAAGAGACCCAGTACTTC.

The chain carries TRBV5-6 and TRBJ2-7; D perhaps matches TRBD1 (5 bases). V was pared by 1 base and J by 4 bases, with 6 bases between. Germline values: CDR1 SGHDT, CDR2 YYEEEE. The CDR3 is 12 residues long. CDR3 nucleotides: TGTGCCAGCAGCTTGACAGGTTACGAGCAGTACTTC. Translating gives CASSLTGYEQYF.

Ten or more counts support this clone. This chain joins TRBV2 and TRBJ2-4; TRBD2 agrees at 9 bases. The CDR3 sequence is 17 residues long. CDR1 and CDR2 (germline): SNHLY, FYNNEI. Trimming removed 4 bases from V and 1 base from J; junction bases left unmatched: 8. DNA of the CDR3: TGTGCCAGCAGTGGCTCTAGCGGGGTGAAGGCCAAAAACATTCAGTACTTC. It is translated as CASSGSSGVKAKNIQYF.

This clone showed up just once. This chain connects TRBV28 to TRBJ1-5; 7 nucleotides align to TRBD1. After removal of 8 bases from V and 0 bases from J, the junction contained 7 bases not matched to a gene. Germline V gene sequence: CDR1 MDHEN, CDR2 SYDVKM. This CDR3 is built from 15 residues. CDR3 in DNA: TGTGCCAGCGGGGAGGACAGGCCTAGCAATCAGCCCCAGCATTTT. Protein product: CASGEDRPSNQPQHF.

DNA of the CDR3: TGTGCCAGCAGCCCGCTCCGGAGGAGAGAAAATGAGCAGTTCTTC. Translation gives CASSPLRRRENEQFF. V usage is TRBV11-2 and J usage is TRBJ2-1; the D gene is possibly TRBD2 (5 bases). V shed 5 bases and J shed 7 bases, with 18 bases lying between them. This CDR3 spans 15 amino acids. Germline V gene data show CDR1 as SGHAT and CDR2 as FQNNGV.

This chain connects TRBV11-2 to TRBJ1-2; TRBD1 matches at 9 bases. CDR1 SGHAT and CDR2 FQNNGV come from the germline V gene. The CDR3 runs 17 residues. V trimming: 5 bases; J trimming: 7 bases; junction bases outside the gene matches: 17. CDR3 amino acids: CASSRLGGDRARFGYTF. The CDR3 DNA reads TGTGCCAGCAGCCGCCTGGGGGGGGACAGGGCAAGGTTTGGCTACACCTTC.

The V gene is TRBV19, the J gene TRBJ1-4, with D maybe TRBD1 (6 bases). The CDR3 loop spans 13 amino acids. V lost 10 bases to trimming and J lost 7 bases, with 16 bases between them. The germline V gene has CDR1 LNHDA and CDR2 SQIVND (reference sequence). CDR3 nucleotide sequence: TGTGCCACACAGGACAGTTTAGGTGAAAAACTGTTTTTT. Translated: CATQDSLGEKLFF.

The chain joins TRBV3-1 (or the pseudogene TRBV3-2) to TRBJ2-2; a weak D match, TRBD2 (6 bases). The germline gives CDR1 LGHDT, CDR2 YNNKEL (reference sequence). CDR3 length: 15 residues. With 4 bases removed from V and 3 bases from J, the gap between germline ends came to 12 bases. Here the CDR3 DNA reads TGTGCCAGCAGCCCACGGGGGAGAGACACCGGGGAGCTGTTTTTT. It codes for CASSPRGRDTGELFF.

The sample holds a few counts of this clone. The V call is TRBV6-1, the J call TRBJ1-6; no reliable D call. The CDR3 covers 14 residues. V lost 3 bases and J 4 bases, leaving 7 bases between the germline ends. The germline V gene has CDR1 MNHNS and CDR2 SASEGT. This CDR3 reads CASSEWLYNSPLHF. Written as DNA, the CDR3 is TGTGCCAGCAGTGAGTGGCTTTATAATTCACCCCTCCACTTT.

This rearrangement joins TRBV15 to TRBJ2-1; perhaps TRBD1 as D (5 bases). The V end was cut by 5 bases, the J end by 3 bases, with 11 bases between. Germline CDR1 and CDR2: LNHNV and YYDKDF (reference sequence). This CDR3 spans 14 amino acids. The CDR3 region has the DNA TGTGCCACCAGCGGGGCCATCAACTACAATGAGCAGTTCTTC. Translation: CATSGAINYNEQFF.

V is TRBV3-1 (or the pseudogene TRBV3-2) and J is TRBJ2-7, with D perhaps TRBD2 (6 bases). Germline V gene sequence: CDR1 LGHDT, CDR2 YNNKEL (reference sequence). CDR3 size: 15 residues. V was shortened by 3 bases and J by 4 bases, with 16 bases between the two germline ends. The chain's CDR3 is CASSHGSKGRYEQYF. In nucleotides, the CDR3 is TGTGCCAGCAGCCACGGGAGTAAGGGCCGGTACGAGCAGTACTTC.

This chain links TRBV4-1 with TRBJ2-2; D not resolved. CDR1 and CDR2 from the germline V gene are MGHRA and YSYEKL. V lost 1 base, J lost 6 bases, and 9 bases lay in between. This CDR3 region has 14 residues. The CDR3 protein is CASSQVATPGELFF. The CDR3 bases are TGCGCCAGCAGCCAAGTAGCCACCCCCGGGGAGCTGTTTTTT.

This sequence joins TRBV29-1 and TRBJ2-3; 12 bases agree with TRBD2. There are 17 residues in the CDR3. The germline CDR1 and CDR2 sequences are SQVTM and ANQGSEA. J lost 0 bases, V lost 0 bases, and 4 bases had no gene match. This CDR3 is CSVEDLLAGGSTDTQYF. CDR3 sequence (DNA): TGCAGCGTTGAAGATCTTCTAGCGGGGGGGAGCACAGATACGCAGTATTTT.

V gene TRBV2 combines with J gene TRBJ2-1, with 9 bases lining up with TRBD2. CDR3 size: 14 residues. Germline CDR1 and CDR2: SNHLY and FYNNEI. After removal of 6 bases from V and 7 bases from J, the junction contained 7 bases not matched to a gene. Written as DNA, the CDR3 is TGTGCCAGCAGGGACCTAGCGGGATATAATGAGCAGTTCTTC. This gives the protein CASRDLAGYNEQFF.

CDR3 DNA sequence: TGTGCCACCAGCAGAGATAGGAGTCACGAGCAGTACTTC. This codes for CATSRDRSHEQYF. J is TRBJ2-7 and V is TRBV15; D gene ambiguous. The germline V and J ends were trimmed by 0 bases and 5 bases, with 8 bases remaining between them. From germline, CDR1 is LNHNV and CDR2 YYDKDF (reference sequence). The CDR3 consists of 13 residues.

This chain links TRBV10-1 with TRBJ1-4, with 10 bases that match TRBD1. CDR1 is WNHNN, CDR2 SYGVQD, per germline (reference sequence). The CDR3 length is 18 residues. Trimming at V came to 4 bases and at J to 3 bases, leaving 11 bases not matched to a gene. The CDR3 region has the DNA TGCGCCAGCAGTGCTCGACAGGGGGCAAAGGAGGCTAATGAAAAACTGTTTTTT. Translated, it gives CASSARQGAKEANEKLFF.

J is TRBJ2-1 and V is TRBV28; 14 nucleotides match TRBD2. There are 14 residues in the CDR3. J was trimmed by 7 bases and V by 11 bases; bases with no gene match: 7. Germline V gene lookup returns CDR1 MDHEN and CDR2 SYDVKM. The CDR3 DNA sequence: TGTGCCGCCCACGGGACTAGCGGGAGTAATGAGCAGTTCTTC. Translation gives CAAHGTSGSNEQFF.

In DNA form, the CDR3 reads TGTGCCAGCAGGGGACAGGCGAGCTCCTATAATTCACCCCTCCACTTT. This sequence encodes CASRGQASSYNSPLHF. J is TRBJ1-6 and V is TRBV7-2, with TRBD1 matching 8 bases. The CDR3 runs 16 residues. The trim removed 6 bases at V and 0 bases at J, leaving 4 bases unmatched. Germline V gene lookup returns CDR1 SGHTA and CDR2 FQGNSA.

The chain carries TRBV4-2 and TRBJ2-3; D unresolved. This CDR3 spans 13 amino acids. With 2 bases removed from V and 0 bases from J, the gap between germline ends came to 3 bases. From germline, CDR1 is LGHNA and CDR2 YNFKEQ. CDR3 protein: CASSQTSTDTQYF. The DNA of the CDR3 is TGTGCCAGCAGCCAAACTAGCACAGATACGCAGTATTTT.

This chain links TRBV3-1 (or the pseudogene TRBV3-2) with TRBJ2-1, with 7 bases lining up with TRBD2. CDR3 size: 14 residues. V dropped 7 bases and J dropped 5; count of bases not matched to a gene: 8. Germline lookup yields CDR1 LGHDT and CDR2 YNNKEL (reference sequence). The DNA for the CDR3 is TGTGCCAGCAAGAGGGGCGGGAGCAACAATGAGCAGTTCTTC. Residues: CASKRGGSNNEQFF.

The chain has TRBV27 and TRBJ2-7; D may be TRBD1 (6 bases). The germline V and J ends were trimmed by 2 bases and 6 bases, with 17 bases remaining between them. The CDR3 runs 15 residues. CDR1 is MNHEY, CDR2 SMNVEV, per germline (reference sequence). DNA for the CDR3: TGTGCCAGCAGTTTAGATGGGCAGGAAGGGGGCGAGCAGTACTTC. It yields the protein CASSLDGQEGGEQYF.

V is TRBV7-9 and J is TRBJ1-2; D gene unclear. The CDR3 is made up of 13 amino acids. Germline CDR1 and CDR2: SEHNR and FQNEAQ (reference sequence). V was shortened by 5 bases and J by 4 bases, with 11 bases between the two germline ends. Written as DNA, the CDR3 is TGTGCCAGCAGCGGGGAGCTTGGCTATGGCTACACCTTC. As protein: CASSGELGYGYTF.

The chain combines TRBV7-9 with TRBJ2-7, with a weak D call TRBD2 (5 bases). Trimming stripped 3 bases from V and 2 bases from J, with 14 bases between. Germline V CDR1 and CDR2: SEHNR, FQNEAQ (reference sequence). The CDR3 is 15 amino acids. This CDR3 is CASSFQRVTTYEQYF. Here the CDR3 DNA reads TGTGCCAGCAGCTTTCAGAGGGTAACCACCTACGAGCAGTACTTC.

This chain uses TRBV6-1 with TRBJ1-5; maybe TRBD1 (5 bases). Germline V gives CDR1 MNHNS, CDR2 SASEGT. The CDR3 runs to 15 residues. V was pared by 2 bases and J by 7 bases, with 15 bases between. CDR3 protein: CASSERQGKLQPQHF. The DNA of the CDR3 is TGTGCCAGCAGTGAAAGGCAGGGTAAGTTGCAGCCCCAGCATTTT.

This clone was picked up one time. The rearrangement uses TRBV30 and TRBJ1-2; the match to TRBD1 covers 7 bases. Germline CDR1 is GTSNPN and CDR2 is SVGIG (reference sequence). Trimming cost V 2 bases and J 2 bases; bases outside gene matches: 2. CDR3 length: 13 residues. The DNA for the CDR3 is TGTGCCTGGAGTCCGGGACAGAACTATGGCTACACCTTC. As protein: CAWSPGQNYGYTF.

The gene calls are TRBV7-3 and TRBJ2-1; D is perhaps TRBD2 (6 bases). CDR1 is SGHTA, CDR2 FQGTGA, per germline. V gave up 5 bases and J gave up 4 bases, with 12 bases separating them. The CDR3 consists of 14 residues. CDR3: CASSQTGLYNEQFF. In DNA form, the CDR3 reads TGTGCCAGCAGCCAAACCGGACTATACAATGAGCAGTTCTTC.

J is TRBJ1-1 and V is TRBV7-9, with D possibly matching TRBD1 (6 bases). This CDR3 spans 19 amino acids. Looked up from germline, CDR1 is SEHNR and CDR2 is FQNEAQ (reference sequence). Trimming removed 2 bases from V and 1 base from J, with 23 bases in between. CDR3 loop: CASSLTLGRGAPGNTEAFF. CDR3 DNA: TGTGCCAGCAGCTTAACTTTAGGCAGGGGCGCCCCGGGGAACACTGAAGCTTTCTTT. The complete variable domain, with remaining parts taken from reference TRBV7-9 and TRBJ1-1, reads DTGVSQNPRHKITKRGQNVTFRCDPISEHNRLYWYRQTLGQGPEFLTYFQNEAQLEKSRLLSDRFSAERPKGSFSTLEIQRTEQGDSAMYLCASSLTLGRGAPGNTEAFFGQGTRLTVV.

The gene calls are TRBV7-3 and TRBJ1-5, with D possibly matching TRBD1 (6 bases). The CDR3 sequence is 15 residues long. V was shortened by 5 bases and J by 6 bases, with 17 bases between the two germline ends. CDR1 and CDR2 from the germline V gene are SGHTA and FQGTGA. This CDR3 reads CASSLIQGSGQPQHF. DNA for the CDR3: TGTGCCAGCAGCCTAATACAGGGTTCGGGTCAGCCCCAGCATTTT. The complete variable domain, with remaining parts taken from reference TRBV7-3 and TRBJ1-5, reads GAGVSQTPSNKVTEKGKYVELRCDPISGHTALYWYRQSLGQGPEFLIYFQGTGAADDSGLPNDRFFAVRPEGSVSTLKIQRTERGDSAVYLCASSLIQGSGQPQHFGDGTRLSIL.